This entry lists 26 T cell receptor beta chains sequenced from one sample in a study of blood T cell repertoires in COVID-19. The data were produced by immunoSEQ multiplex PCR, yet TCRdb's version contains in-frame clones alone and is incomplete. The sample lists approximately 220,000 clones; about 87% were seen once. The sequenced material came from peripheral blood. Every receptor here comes from a man in his sixties with acute or convalescent COVID-19.

The gene calls are TRBV12-3 or TRBV12-4 and TRBJ1-1, with 8 bases lining up with TRBD1. The length of the CDR3 is 13 residues. J gave up 3 bases and V 4 bases, and 1 base lay outside the gene matches. The CDR3 spells CASSYRGDTEAFF. DNA for the CDR3: TGTGCCAGCAGTTACAGGGGGGACACTGAAGCTTTCTTT.

V and J are TRBV29-1 and TRBJ2-7, with D maybe TRBD2 (7 bases). With 8 bases removed from V and 2 bases from J, the gap between germline ends came to 19 bases. From germline, CDR1 is SQVTM and CDR2 ANQGSEA. The CDR3 extends over 14 amino acids. The CDR3, as DNA: TGCAGCACCCTCGGGGGGCGCGCACCCTACGAGCAGTACTTC. It codes for CSTLGGRAPYEQYF.

This chain links TRBV5-5 with TRBJ1-4; possible D gene TRBD1, 6 bases. In germline, CDR1 is SGHKS, CDR2 YYEKEE (reference sequence). There are 16 residues in the CDR3. The V end was cut by 3 bases, the J end by 0 bases, with 12 bases between. This CDR3 reads CASSSGRGATNEKLFF. The DNA of the CDR3 is TGTGCCAGCAGCTCCGGGAGGGGGGCAACTAATGAAAAACTGTTTTTT.

A single count supports this clone. The J gene is TRBJ1-5, the V gene TRBV20-1; perhaps TRBD1 as D (5 bases). The CDR3 sequence is 15 residues long. With 3 bases removed from V and 2 bases from J, the gap between germline ends came to 14 bases. The germline V gene has CDR1 DFQATT and CDR2 SNEGSKA (reference sequence). CDR3 residues: CSASIRGEGNQPQHF. For the CDR3, the DNA is TGCAGTGCTAGTATTCGGGGGGAAGGCAATCAGCCCCAGCATTTT.

The chain links TRBV7-3 to TRBJ2-7; D unresolved. This CDR3 is 14 amino acids long. Germline lookup yields CDR1 SGHTA and CDR2 FQGTGA. Trimming took off 0 bases at V and 1 base at J, with 7 bases between the two ends. The CDR3 region is CASSLTASSYEQYF. The DNA of the CDR3 is TGTGCCAGCAGCTTAACTGCGTCGTCCTACGAGCAGTACTTC.

The chain links TRBV5-1 to TRBJ2-2; 9 nucleotides agree with TRBD1. Germline trimming cut 4 bases from V and 5 bases from J; bases unmatched to any gene: 6. CDR1 is SGHRS and CDR2 is YFSETQ in the germline V gene. This CDR3 has 15 residues. The CDR3 loop is CASSQGQGTTGELFF. CDR3 nucleotides: TGCGCCAGCAGCCAAGGACAGGGGACGACCGGGGAGCTGTTTTTT.

The V and J genes are TRBV19 and TRBJ2-5; TRBD1 matches at 8 bases. Trimming at V came to 7 bases and at J to 5 bases, leaving 6 bases not matched to a gene. The CDR3 runs 13 residues. Germline CDR1 and CDR2: LNHDA and SQIVND (reference sequence). CDR3 protein: CASTPGGRETQYF. The CDR3 bases are TGTGCCAGTACCCCAGGGGGCCGGGAGACCCAGTACTTC.

The V call is TRBV6-1, the J call TRBJ1-4; maybe TRBD1 (5 bases). This CDR3 is built from 16 residues. In germline, CDR1 is MNHNS, CDR2 SASEGT. V was trimmed by 2 bases and J by 5 bases, leaving 15 bases between them. The CDR3 coding sequence is TGTGCCAGCAGTGAATCCCTCCGACAGCGAAATGAAAAACTGTTTTTT. Translating gives CASSESLRQRNEKLFF.

The V and J genes are TRBV6-2 or TRBV6-3 and TRBJ2-7, with 8 bases identical to TRBD2. Losses at the gene ends were 2 bases for V and 6 bases for J; bases not matched to a gene: 6. This CDR3 comprises 14 residues. Germline CDR1 MNHEY, CDR2 SVGEGT. CDR3 sequence: CASSYGGGNREQYF. The CDR3, as DNA: TGTGCCAGCAGTTACGGCGGGGGGAATCGCGAGCAGTACTTC.

The chain joins TRBV3-1 (or the pseudogene TRBV3-2) to TRBJ1-5; tentative D call: TRBD1 (5 bases). Deletions cut 8 bases from V and 6 bases from J, with 17 bases between. CDR1 is LGHDT and CDR2 is YNNKEL in the germline V gene (reference sequence). This CDR3 region has 14 residues. For the CDR3, the DNA is TGTGCCAGCGGAGTCGCGGGGGGGGGTCAGCCCCAGCATTTT. Translating gives CASGVAGGGQPQHF.

The V gene is TRBV10-2, the J gene TRBJ2-7; tentatively, D is TRBD2 (6 bases). This CDR3 spans 13 amino acids. V gave up 3 bases and J gave up 9 bases, with 15 bases separating them. Germline CDR1 reads WSHSY; CDR2 reads SAAADI. The CDR3 sequence is CASSDGGDRMQYF. CDR3 DNA sequence: TGCGCCAGCAGTGACGGAGGGGACCGGATGCAGTACTTC.

The rearrangement uses TRBV6-2 or TRBV6-3 and TRBJ1-5; the match to TRBD1 covers 10 bases. Germline V gene data show CDR1 as MNHEY and CDR2 as SVGEGT. Trimming took 5 bases from V and 6 from J; bases not matched to a gene: 10. This CDR3 comprises 16 residues. The CDR3 DNA sequence: TGTGCCAGCAGTACCACTGACAGGGGGCAGGGTCAGCCCCAGCATTTT. Its translation: CASSTTDRGQGQPQHF.

This clone appeared once. The chain combines TRBV19 with TRBJ2-3, with TRBD1 matching 7 bases. Germline loops: CDR1 LNHDA, CDR2 SQIVND (reference sequence). The CDR3 contains 15 residues. Trimming cost V 3 bases and J 0 bases; bases outside gene matches: 3. The CDR3 nucleotides read TGTGCCAGTAGTATCGGGACAGCTAGCACAGATACGCAGTATTTT. Translating it yields CASSIGTASTDTQYF.

The gene calls are TRBV9 and TRBJ1-1; the match to TRBD1 covers 9 bases. CDR3 length equals 17 residues. Germline lookup yields CDR1 SGDLS and CDR2 YYNGEE. V trimming: 0 bases; J trimming: 0 bases; junction bases outside the gene matches: 6. The CDR3 DNA is TGTGCCAGCAGCGTAGCCACAGGGGGCGTAATGAACACTGAAGCTTTCTTT. It yields the protein CASSVATGGVMNTEAFF.

This rearrangement joins TRBV5-1 to TRBJ1-1, with TRBD1 matching over 9 bases. The CDR3 sequence is 16 residues long. V dropped 4 bases and J dropped 0; count of bases not matched to a gene: 7. Germline V gene sequence: CDR1 SGHRS, CDR2 YFSETQ. The CDR3 spells CASSRTRTGVNTEAFF. The CDR3 DNA follows: TGCGCCAGCAGCCGGACCAGGACAGGGGTGAACACTGAAGCTTTCTTT. Together with reference TRBV5-1 and TRBJ1-1, the CDR3 gives the full variable domain: KAGVTQTPRYLIKTRGQQVTLSCSPISGHRSVSWYQQTPGQGLQFLFEYFSETQRNKGNFPGRFSGRQFSNSRSEMNVSTLELGDSALYLCASSRTRTGVNTEAFFGQGTRLTVV.

The CDR3 loop is CASSFWGVGGGYGYTF. In nucleotides, the CDR3 is TGTGCCAGCAGTTTTTGGGGGGTGGGAGGGGGCTATGGCTACACCTTC. The chain links TRBV27 to TRBJ1-2; D might be TRBD1 (6 bases). Germline loops: CDR1 MNHEY, CDR2 SMNVEV (reference sequence). This CDR3 is built from 16 residues. Trimming stripped 3 bases from V and 4 bases from J, with 18 bases between.

This rearrangement joins TRBV6-5 to TRBJ1-1, with TRBD1 matching 7 bases. The CDR3 contains 14 residues. The J segment lost 4 bases and the V segment lost 6 bases, leaving 8 bases of the junction unmatched. The germline CDR1 and CDR2 sequences are MNHEY and SVGAGI. For the CDR3, the DNA is TGTGCCAGCAGCTCGACAGGGAAGCGCACTGAAGCTTTCTTT. It is translated as CASSSTGKRTEAFF.

This sequence joins TRBV9 and TRBJ2-2; 10 nucleotides align to TRBD2. Germline lookup yields CDR1 SGDLS and CDR2 YYNGEE. This CDR3 is 16 amino acids long. J gave up 7 bases and V 4 bases, and 10 bases lay outside the gene matches. In DNA form, the CDR3 reads TGTGCCAGCAGCCCCCGCCAGCGGGGGGGCAGCGGGGAGCTGTTTTTT. This codes for CASSPRQRGGSGELFF.

The rearrangement links TRBV30 to TRBJ2-5; a weak D match, TRBD1 (5 bases). Germline-derived CDR1 and CDR2 are GTSNPN and SVGIG (reference sequence). The CDR3 is 17 residues long. V was shortened by 2 bases and J by 5 bases, with 24 bases between the two germline ends. CDR3 DNA sequence: TGTGCCTGGAGTCGAGGTCGGCGTCAGGGTCTTCAGGAGACCCAGTACTTC. Translating gives CAWSRGRRQGLQETQYF.

This clone was counted a single time. The rearrangement joins TRBV9 to TRBJ2-1, with TRBD2 identical over 7 bases. Trimming cost V 0 bases and J 4 bases; bases outside gene matches: 4. The CDR3 consists of 15 residues. Germline V gene sequence: CDR1 SGDLS, CDR2 YYNGEE. The CDR3 DNA is TGTGCCAGCAGCGTAGTAGCGGGCCGATACAATGAGCAGTTCTTC. Translated, it gives CASSVVAGRYNEQFF. Using reference TRBV9 and TRBJ2-1 for the parts outside the CDR3, the full variable domain is DSGVTQTPKHLITATGQRVTLRCSPRSGDLSVYWYQQSLDQGLQFLIQYYNGEERAKGNILERFSAQQFPDLHSELNLSSLELGDSALYFCASSVVAGRYNEQFFGPGTRLTVL.

The rearrangement uses TRBV27 and TRBJ2-5; 13 bases map to TRBD2. The V gene's germline CDR1 is MNHEY and CDR2 SMNVEV (reference sequence). The ends lost 4 bases at V and 3 bases at J; junction bases unmatched: 5. There are 16 residues in the CDR3. CDR3 bases: TGTGCCAGCAGTTGGGGACTAGCGGGGCTAAAAGAGACCCAGTACTTC. This sequence encodes CASSWGLAGLKETQYF.

This chain joins TRBV7-3 and TRBJ1-2, with D perhaps matching TRBD1 (6 bases). V was clipped by 5 bases and J by 2 bases, with 15 bases between them. The germline V gene has CDR1 SGHTA and CDR2 FQGTGA. The CDR3 has 15 residues. The CDR3 loop is CASSPSTGANYGYTF. DNA for the CDR3: TGTGCCAGCAGCCCATCGACAGGCGCCAACTATGGCTACACCTTC.

V usage is TRBV15 and J usage is TRBJ1-6; 9 bases line up with TRBD1. The CDR3 is made up of 18 amino acids. Germline V CDR1 and CDR2: LNHNV, YYDKDF (reference sequence). Trimming took 0 bases from V and 6 from J; bases not matched to a gene: 9. CDR3 DNA sequence: TGTGCCACCAGCAGAGACCCCTGGACAGGGGCTTTTAATTCACCCCTCCACTTT. Translation gives CATSRDPWTGAFNSPLHF.

The gene calls are TRBV19 and TRBJ1-4; D is possibly TRBD1 (6 bases). The CDR3 contains 15 residues. CDR1 and CDR2 from the germline V gene are LNHDA and SQIVND (reference sequence). With 3 bases removed from V and 8 bases from J, the gap between germline ends came to 16 bases. The chain's CDR3 is CASSIYTSTGEKLFF. The CDR3 coding sequence is TGTGCCAGTAGTATTTATACTTCAACAGGGGAAAAACTGTTTTTT.

This chain joins TRBV18 and TRBJ2-7; a weak D match, TRBD1 (6 bases). CDR3 length: 13 residues. CDR1 and CDR2 from the germline V gene are KGHSH and LQKENI. The V end was cut by 6 bases, the J end by 2 bases, with 11 bases between. The CDR3: CASSLGHPYEQYF. The CDR3 DNA sequence: TGTGCCAGCTCTCTGGGACACCCCTACGAGCAGTACTTC.

The V and J genes are TRBV7-8 and TRBJ1-1; D is perhaps TRBD1 (5 bases). Per the germline V gene, CDR1 is SGHVS and CDR2 is FQNEAQ. Trimming removed 1 base at V and 7 bases at J, with 19 bases between. CDR3 size: 16 residues. CDR3 bases: TGTGCCAGCAGCTTAGTCGCGGGACCGTGGAGGAGTGAAGCTTTCTTT. Its translation is CASSLVAGPWRSEAFF. The whole variable domain, filled in from reference TRBV7-8 and TRBJ1-1, reads GAGVSQSPRYKVAKRGQDVALRCDPISGHVSLFWYQQALGQGPEFLTYFQNEAQLDKSGLPSDRFFAERPEGSVSTLKIQRTQQEDSAVYLCASSLVAGPWRSEAFFGQGTRLTVV.